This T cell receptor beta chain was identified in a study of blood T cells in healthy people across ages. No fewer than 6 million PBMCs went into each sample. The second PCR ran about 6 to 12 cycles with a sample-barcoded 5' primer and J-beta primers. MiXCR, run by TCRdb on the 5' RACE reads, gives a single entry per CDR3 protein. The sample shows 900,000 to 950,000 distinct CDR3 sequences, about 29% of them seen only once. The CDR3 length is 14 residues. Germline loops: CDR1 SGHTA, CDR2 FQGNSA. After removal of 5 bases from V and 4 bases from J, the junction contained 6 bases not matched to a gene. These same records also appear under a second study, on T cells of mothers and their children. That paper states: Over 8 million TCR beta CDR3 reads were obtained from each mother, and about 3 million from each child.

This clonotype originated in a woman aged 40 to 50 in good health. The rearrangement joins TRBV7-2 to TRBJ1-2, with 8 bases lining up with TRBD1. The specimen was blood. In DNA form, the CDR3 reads TGTGCCAGCAGCACCCCGACAGGGGCCTATGGCTACACCTTC. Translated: CASSTPTGAYGYTF.